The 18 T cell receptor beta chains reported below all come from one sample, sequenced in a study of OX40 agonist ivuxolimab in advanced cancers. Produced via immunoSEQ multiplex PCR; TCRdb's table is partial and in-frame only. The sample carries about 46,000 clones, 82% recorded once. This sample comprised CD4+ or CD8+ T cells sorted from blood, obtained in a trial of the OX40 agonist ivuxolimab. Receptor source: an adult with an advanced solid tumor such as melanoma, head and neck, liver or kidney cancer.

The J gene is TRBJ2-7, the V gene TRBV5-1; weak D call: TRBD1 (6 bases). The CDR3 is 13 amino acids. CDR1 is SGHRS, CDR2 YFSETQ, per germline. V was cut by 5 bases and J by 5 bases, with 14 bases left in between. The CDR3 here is CASRGTLGNEQYF. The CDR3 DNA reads TGCGCCAGCAGAGGGACACTGGGTAACGAGCAGTACTTC.

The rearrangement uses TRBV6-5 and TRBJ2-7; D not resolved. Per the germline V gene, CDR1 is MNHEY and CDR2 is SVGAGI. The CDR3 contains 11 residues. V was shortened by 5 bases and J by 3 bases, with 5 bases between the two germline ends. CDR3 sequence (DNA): TGTGCCAGCAGTCAACGCTACGAGCAGTACTTC. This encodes CASSQRYEQYF.

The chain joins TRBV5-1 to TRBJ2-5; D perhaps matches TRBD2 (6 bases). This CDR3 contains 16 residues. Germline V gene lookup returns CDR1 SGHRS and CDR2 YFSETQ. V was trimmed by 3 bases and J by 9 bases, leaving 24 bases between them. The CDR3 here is CASSSLPLGVGEAQYF. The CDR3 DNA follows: TGCGCCAGCAGCTCCTTACCTCTTGGGGTCGGGGAGGCCCAGTACTTC.

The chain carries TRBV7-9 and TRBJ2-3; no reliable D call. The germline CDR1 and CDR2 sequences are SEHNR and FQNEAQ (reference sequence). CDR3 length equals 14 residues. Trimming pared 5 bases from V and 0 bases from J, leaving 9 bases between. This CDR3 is CASSTEGSTDTQYF. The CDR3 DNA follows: TGTGCCAGCAGCACGGAAGGGAGCACAGATACGCAGTATTTT.

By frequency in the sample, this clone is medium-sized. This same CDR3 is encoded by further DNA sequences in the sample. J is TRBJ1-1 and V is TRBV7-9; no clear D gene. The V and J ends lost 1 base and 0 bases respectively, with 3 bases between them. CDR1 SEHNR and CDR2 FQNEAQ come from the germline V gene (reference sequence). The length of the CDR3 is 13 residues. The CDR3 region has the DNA TGTGCCAGCAGCTTAGATATGAACACTGAAGCTTTCTTT. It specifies CASSLDMNTEAFF.

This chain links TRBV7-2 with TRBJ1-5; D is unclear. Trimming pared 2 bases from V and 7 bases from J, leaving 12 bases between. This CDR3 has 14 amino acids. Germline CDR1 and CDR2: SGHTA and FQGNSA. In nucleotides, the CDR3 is TGTGCCAGCAGCTTAATGTGGGTCGGACAGCCCCAGCATTTT. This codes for CASSLMWVGQPQHF.

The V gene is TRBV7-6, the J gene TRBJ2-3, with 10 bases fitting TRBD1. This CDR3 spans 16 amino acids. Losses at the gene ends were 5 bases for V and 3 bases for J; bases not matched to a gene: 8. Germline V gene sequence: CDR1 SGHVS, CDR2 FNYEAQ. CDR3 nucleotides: TGTGCCAGCAGCCCTGCGACAGGGGGCAGAACAGATACGCAGTATTTT. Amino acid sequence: CASSPATGGRTDTQYF.

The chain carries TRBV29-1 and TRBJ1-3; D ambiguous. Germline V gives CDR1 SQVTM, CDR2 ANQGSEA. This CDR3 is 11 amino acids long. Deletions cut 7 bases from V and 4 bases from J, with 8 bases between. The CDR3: CSAHWGNTIYF. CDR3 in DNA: TGCAGCGCCCATTGGGGAAACACCATATATTTT. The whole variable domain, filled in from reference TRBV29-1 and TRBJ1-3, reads SAVISQKPSRDICQRGTSLTIQCQVDSQVTMMFWYRQQPGQSLTLIATANQGSEATYESGFVIDKFPISRPNLTFSTLTVSNMSPEDSSIYLCSAHWGNTIYFGEGSWLTVV.

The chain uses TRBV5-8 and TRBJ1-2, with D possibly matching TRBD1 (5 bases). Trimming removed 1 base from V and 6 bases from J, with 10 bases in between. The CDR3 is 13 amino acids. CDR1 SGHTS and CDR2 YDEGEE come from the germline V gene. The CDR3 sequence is CASSLTGTDGYTF. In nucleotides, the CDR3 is TGTGCCAGCAGCTTGACAGGAACCGATGGCTACACCTTC.

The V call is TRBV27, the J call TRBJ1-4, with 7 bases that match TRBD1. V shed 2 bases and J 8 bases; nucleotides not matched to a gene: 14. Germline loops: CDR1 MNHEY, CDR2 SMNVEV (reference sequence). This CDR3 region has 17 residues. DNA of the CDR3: TGTGCCAGCAGTTTAGGGAACAGGGGTTGGCTTGGAGAAAAACTGTTTTTT. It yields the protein CASSLGNRGWLGEKLFF.

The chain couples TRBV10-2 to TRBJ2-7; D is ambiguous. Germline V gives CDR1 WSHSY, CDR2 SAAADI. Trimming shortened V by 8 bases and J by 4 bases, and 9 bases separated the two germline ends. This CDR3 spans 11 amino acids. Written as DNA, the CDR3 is TGCGCCAGCCAAAAAAAATACGAGCAGTACTTC. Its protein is CASQKKYEQYF.

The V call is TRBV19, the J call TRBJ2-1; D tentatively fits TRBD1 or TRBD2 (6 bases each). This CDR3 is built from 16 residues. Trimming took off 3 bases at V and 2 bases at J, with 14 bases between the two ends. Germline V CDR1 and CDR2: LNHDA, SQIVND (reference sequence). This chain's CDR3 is CASSIGGPETYNEQFF. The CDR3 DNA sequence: TGTGCCAGTAGTATCGGGGGCCCCGAGACCTACAATGAGCAGTTCTTC.

DNA of the CDR3: TGTGCCAGCAGTGTGACTAACTATGGCTACACCTTC. Encoded protein: CASSVTNYGYTF. V usage is TRBV6-1 and J usage is TRBJ1-2, with unresolved D. This CDR3 has 12 amino acids. Between the trimmed V and J ends, which lost 4 bases and 0 bases, there was a span of 3 bases. Germline CDR1 MNHNS, CDR2 SASEGT.

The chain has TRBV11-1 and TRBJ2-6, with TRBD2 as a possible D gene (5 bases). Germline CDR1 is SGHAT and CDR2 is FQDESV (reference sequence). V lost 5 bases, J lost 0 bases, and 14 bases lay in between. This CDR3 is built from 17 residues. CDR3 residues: CASSHTPGISGANVLTF. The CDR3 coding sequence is TGTGCCAGCAGCCATACCCCGGGGATCTCTGGGGCCAACGTCCTGACTTTC.

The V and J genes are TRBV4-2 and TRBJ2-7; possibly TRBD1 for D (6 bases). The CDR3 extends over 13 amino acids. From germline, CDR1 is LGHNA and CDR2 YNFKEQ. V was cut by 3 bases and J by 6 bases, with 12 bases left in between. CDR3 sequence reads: CASSQDQGSEQYF. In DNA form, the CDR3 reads TGTGCCAGCAGCCAGGACCAGGGGTCCGAGCAGTACTTC.

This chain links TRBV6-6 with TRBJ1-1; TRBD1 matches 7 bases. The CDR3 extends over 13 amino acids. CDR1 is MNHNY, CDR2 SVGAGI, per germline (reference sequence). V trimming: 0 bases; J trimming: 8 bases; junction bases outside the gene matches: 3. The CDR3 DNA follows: TGTGCCAGCAGTTACTCGACAGGGATGGAAGCTTTCTTT. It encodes CASSYSTGMEAFF.

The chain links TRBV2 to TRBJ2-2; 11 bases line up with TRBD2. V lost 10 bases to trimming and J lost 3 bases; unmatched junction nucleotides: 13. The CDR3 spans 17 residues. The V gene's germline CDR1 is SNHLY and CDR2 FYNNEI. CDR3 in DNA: TGTGCCATCCACCTACTTCTAGCGGGGGGTTACACCGGGGAGCTGTTTTTT. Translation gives CAIHLLLAGGYTGELFF.

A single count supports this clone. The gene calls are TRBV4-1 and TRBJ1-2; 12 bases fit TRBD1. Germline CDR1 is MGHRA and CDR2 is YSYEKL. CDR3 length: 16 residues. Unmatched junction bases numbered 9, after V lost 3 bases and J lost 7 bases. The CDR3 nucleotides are TGCGCCAGCAGCCACGGGGGACAGGGGGCGCATAGTGGCTACACCTTC. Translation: CASSHGGQGAHSGYTF.